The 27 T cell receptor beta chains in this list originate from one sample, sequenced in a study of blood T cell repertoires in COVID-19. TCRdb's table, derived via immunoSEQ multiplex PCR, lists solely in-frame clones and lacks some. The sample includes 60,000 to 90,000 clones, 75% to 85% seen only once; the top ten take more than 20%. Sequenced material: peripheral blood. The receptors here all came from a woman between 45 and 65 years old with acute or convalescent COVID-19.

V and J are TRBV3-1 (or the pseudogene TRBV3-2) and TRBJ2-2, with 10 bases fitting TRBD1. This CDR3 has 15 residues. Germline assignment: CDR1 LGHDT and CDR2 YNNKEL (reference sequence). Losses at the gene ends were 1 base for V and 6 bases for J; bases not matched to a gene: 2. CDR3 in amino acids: CASSQVGQGAGELFF. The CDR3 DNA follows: TGTGCCAGCAGCCAAGTTGGACAGGGGGCCGGGGAGCTGTTTTTT.

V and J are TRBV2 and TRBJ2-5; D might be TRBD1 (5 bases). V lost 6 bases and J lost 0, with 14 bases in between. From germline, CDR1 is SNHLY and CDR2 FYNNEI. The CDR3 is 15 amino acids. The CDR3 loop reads CASRRQGEYQETQYF. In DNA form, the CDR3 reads TGTGCCAGCAGGCGGCAGGGCGAGTACCAAGAGACCCAGTACTTC.

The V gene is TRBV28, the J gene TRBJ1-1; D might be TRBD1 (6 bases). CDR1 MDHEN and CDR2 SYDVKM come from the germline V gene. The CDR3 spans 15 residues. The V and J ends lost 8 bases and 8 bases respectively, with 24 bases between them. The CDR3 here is CASDGGSHLAREAFF. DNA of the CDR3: TGTGCCAGCGATGGGGGCAGCCACCTAGCCAGGGAAGCTTTCTTT. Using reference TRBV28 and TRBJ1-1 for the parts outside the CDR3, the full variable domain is DVKVTQSSRYLVKRTGEKVFLECVQDMDHENMFWYRQDPGLGLRLIYFSYDVKMKEKGDIPEGYSVSREKKERFSLILESASTNQTSMYLCASDGGSHLAREAFFGQGTRLTVV.

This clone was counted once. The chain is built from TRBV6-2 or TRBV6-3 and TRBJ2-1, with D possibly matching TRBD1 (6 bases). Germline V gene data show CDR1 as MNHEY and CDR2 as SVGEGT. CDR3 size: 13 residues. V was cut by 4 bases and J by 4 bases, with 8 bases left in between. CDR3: CASSWTEYNEQFF. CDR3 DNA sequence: TGTGCCAGCAGTTGGACAGAGTACAATGAGCAGTTCTTC.

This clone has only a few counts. Written as DNA, the CDR3 is TGTGCCAGCAGCCCCATCCCGGGACTTATATCGTACGAGCAGTACTTC. It specifies CASSPIPGLISYEQYF. V and J are TRBV28 and TRBJ2-7; D is perhaps TRBD2 (6 bases). The CDR3 has 16 amino acids. Trimming took 6 bases from V and 4 from J, leaving 22 bases between them. CDR1 and CDR2 (germline): MDHEN, SYDVKM.

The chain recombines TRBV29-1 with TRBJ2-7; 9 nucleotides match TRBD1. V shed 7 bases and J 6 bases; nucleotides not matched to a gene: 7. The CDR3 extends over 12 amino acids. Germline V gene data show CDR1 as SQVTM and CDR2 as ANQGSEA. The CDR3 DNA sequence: TGCAGCGCTGGACAGGGGCCGGGCGAGCAGTACTTC. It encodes CSAGQGPGEQYF.

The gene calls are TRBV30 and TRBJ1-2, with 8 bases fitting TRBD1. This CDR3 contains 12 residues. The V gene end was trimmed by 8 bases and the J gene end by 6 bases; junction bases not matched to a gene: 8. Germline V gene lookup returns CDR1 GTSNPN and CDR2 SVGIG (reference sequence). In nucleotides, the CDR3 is TGTGCCCTAGAGCCGGACAGGGATGGCTACACCTTC. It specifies CALEPDRDGYTF.

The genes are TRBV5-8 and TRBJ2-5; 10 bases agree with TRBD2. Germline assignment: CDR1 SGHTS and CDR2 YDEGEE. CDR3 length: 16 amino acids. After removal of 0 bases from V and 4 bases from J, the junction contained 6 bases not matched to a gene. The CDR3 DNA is TGTGCCAGCAGCTTGGATCTAGCGGGGGTACGAGAGACCCAGTACTTC. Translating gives CASSLDLAGVRETQYF.

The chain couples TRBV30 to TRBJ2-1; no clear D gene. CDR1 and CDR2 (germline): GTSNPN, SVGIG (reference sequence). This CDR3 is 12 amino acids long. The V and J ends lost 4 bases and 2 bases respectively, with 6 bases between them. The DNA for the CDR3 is TGTGCCTGGATTCTAGCCTACAATGAGCAGTTCTTC. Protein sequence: CAWILAYNEQFF.

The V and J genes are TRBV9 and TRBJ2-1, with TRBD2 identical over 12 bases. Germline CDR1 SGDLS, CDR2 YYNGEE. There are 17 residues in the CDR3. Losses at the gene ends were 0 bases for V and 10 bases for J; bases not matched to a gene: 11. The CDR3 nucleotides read TGTGCCAGCAGCGTAGTAAGCGGGACTAGCGGGCCTGGGGAGCAGTTCTTC. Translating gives CASSVVSGTSGPGEQFF.

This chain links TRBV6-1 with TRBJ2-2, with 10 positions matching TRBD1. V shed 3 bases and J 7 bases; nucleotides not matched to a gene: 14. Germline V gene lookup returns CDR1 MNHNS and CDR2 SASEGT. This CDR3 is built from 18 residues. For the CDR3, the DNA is TGTGCCAGCAGTGAGACTCTTCGACAGGGGGCCGCGAGCGGGGAGCTGTTTTTT. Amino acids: CASSETLRQGAASGELFF.

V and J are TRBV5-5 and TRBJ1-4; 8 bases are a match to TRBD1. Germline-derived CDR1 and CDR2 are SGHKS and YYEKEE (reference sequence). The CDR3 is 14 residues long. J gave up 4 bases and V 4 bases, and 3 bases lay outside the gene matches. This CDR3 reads CASSRTGFNEKLFF. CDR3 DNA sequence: TGTGCCAGCAGCCGGACAGGGTTTAATGAAAAACTGTTTTTT.

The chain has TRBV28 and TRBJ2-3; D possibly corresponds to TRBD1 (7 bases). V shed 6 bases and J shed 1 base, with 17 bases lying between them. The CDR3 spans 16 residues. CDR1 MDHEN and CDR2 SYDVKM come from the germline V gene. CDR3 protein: CASRSTDRRGTDTQYF. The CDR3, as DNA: TGTGCCAGCAGATCTACGGACAGGAGGGGCACAGATACGCAGTATTTT.

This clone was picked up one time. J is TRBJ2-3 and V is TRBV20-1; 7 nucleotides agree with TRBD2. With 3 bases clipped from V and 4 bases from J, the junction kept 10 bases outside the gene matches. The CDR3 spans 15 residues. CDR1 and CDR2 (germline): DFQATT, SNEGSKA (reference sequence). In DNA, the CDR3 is TGCAGTGCTAGTAGGGAGTCGGGGGGTCCAGATACGCAGTATTTT. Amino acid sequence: CSASRESGGPDTQYF.

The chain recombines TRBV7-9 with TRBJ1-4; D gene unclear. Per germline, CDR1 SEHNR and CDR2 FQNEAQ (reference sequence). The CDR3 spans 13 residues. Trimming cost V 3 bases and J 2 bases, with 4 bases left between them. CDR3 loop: CASSFSTNEKLFF. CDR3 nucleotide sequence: TGTGCCAGCAGCTTCTCGACTAATGAAAAACTGTTTTTT.

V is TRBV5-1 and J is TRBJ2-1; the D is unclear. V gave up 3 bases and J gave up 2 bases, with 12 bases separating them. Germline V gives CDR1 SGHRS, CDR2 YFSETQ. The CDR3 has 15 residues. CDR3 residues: CASSSLNSAYNEQFF. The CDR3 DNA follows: TGCGCCAGCAGCTCGCTAAATTCCGCCTACAATGAGCAGTTCTTC.

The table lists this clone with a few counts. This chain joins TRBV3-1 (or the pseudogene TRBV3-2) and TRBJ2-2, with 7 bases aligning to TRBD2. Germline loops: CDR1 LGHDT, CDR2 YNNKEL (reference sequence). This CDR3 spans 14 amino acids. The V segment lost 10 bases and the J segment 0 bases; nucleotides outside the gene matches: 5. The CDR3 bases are TGTGCCACGGGGCTAGCGGCGAACACCGGGGAGCTGTTTTTT. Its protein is CATGLAANTGELFF.

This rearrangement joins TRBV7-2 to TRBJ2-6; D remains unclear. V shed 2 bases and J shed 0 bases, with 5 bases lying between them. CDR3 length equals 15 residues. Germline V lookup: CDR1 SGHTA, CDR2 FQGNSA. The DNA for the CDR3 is TGTGCCAGCAGCTTAACCGGCTCTGGGGCCAACGTCCTGACTTTC. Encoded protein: CASSLTGSGANVLTF.

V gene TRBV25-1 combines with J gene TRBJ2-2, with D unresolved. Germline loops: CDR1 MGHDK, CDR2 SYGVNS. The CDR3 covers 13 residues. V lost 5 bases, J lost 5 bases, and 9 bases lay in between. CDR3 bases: TGTGCCAGCAGTATTTCGCGGACCGGGGAGCTGTTTTTT. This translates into CASSISRTGELFF.

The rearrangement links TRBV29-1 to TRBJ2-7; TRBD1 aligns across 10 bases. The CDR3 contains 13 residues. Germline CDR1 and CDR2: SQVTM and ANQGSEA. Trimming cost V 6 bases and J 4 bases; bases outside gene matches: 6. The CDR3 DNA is TGCAGCGTGGGGGACAGGGGTGGTTACGAGCAGTACTTC. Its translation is CSVGDRGGYEQYF.

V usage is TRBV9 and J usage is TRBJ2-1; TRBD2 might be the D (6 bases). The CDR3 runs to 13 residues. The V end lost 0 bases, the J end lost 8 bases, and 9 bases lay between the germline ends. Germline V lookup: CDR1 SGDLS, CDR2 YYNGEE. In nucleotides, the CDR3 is TGTGCCAGCAGCGTAGTCCCTAGCGATGAGCAGTTCTTC. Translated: CASSVVPSDEQFF.

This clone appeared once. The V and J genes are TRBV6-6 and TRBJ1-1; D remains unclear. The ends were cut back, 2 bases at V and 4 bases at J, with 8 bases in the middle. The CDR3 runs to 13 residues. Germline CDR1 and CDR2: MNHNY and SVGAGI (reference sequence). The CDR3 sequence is CASSYDGSTEAFF. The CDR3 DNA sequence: TGTGCCAGCAGTTACGACGGGTCCACTGAAGCTTTCTTT.

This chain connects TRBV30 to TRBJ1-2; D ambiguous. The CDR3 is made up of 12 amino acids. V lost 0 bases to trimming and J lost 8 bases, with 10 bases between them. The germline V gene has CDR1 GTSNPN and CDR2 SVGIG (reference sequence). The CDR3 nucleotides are TGTGCCTGGAGTGTACGCGGAGGCGGCTACACCTTC. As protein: CAWSVRGGGYTF.

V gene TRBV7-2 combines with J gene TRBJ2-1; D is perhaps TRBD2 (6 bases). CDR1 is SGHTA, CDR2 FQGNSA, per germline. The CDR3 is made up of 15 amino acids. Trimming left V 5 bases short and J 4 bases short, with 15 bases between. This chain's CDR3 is CASSPGTLNYNEQFF. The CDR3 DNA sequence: TGTGCCAGCAGCCCCGGGACTCTCAATTACAATGAGCAGTTCTTC.

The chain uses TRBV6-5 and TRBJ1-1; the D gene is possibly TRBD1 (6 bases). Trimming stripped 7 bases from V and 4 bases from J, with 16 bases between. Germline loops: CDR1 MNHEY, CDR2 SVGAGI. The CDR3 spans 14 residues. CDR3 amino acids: CASKKAQGITEAFF. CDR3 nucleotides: TGTGCCAGCAAAAAAGCGCAGGGGATCACTGAAGCTTTCTTT.

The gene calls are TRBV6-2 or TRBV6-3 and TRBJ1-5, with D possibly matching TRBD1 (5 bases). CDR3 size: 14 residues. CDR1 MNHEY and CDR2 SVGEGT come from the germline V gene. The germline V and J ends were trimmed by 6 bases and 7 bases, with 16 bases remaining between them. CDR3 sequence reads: CASSDDRIRQPQHF. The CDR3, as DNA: TGTGCCAGCAGCGATGACAGAATCAGGCAGCCCCAGCATTTT.

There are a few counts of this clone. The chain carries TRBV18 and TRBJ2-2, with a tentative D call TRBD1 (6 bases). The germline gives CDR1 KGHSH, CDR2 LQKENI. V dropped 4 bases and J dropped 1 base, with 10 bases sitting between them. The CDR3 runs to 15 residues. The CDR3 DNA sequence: TGTGCCAGCTCACTGTCACAGGGGAACACCGGGGAGCTGTTTTTT. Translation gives CASSLSQGNTGELFF.